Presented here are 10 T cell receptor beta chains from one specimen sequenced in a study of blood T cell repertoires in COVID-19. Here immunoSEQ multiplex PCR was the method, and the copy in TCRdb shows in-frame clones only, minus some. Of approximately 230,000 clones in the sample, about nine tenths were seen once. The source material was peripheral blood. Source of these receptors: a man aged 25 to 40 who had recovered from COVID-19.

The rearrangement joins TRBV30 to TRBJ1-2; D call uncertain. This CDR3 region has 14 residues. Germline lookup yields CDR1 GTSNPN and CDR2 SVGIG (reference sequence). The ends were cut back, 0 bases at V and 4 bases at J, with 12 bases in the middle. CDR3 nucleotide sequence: TGTGCCTGGAGTGTACCTGAAAGAGGCTATGGCTACACCTTC. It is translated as CAWSVPERGYGYTF.

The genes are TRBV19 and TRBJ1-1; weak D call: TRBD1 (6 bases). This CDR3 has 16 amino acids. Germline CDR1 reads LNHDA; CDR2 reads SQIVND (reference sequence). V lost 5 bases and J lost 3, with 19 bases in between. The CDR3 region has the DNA TGTGCCAGTAGTCTACCACCGGGACAATTCTACACTGAAGCTTTCTTT. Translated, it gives CASSLPPGQFYTEAFF. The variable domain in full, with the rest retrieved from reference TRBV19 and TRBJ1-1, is DGGITQSPKYLFRKEGQNVTLSCEQNLNHDAMYWYRQDPGQGLRLIYYSQIVNDFQKGDIAEGYSVSREKKESFPLTVTSAQKNPTAFYLCASSLPPGQFYTEAFFGQGTRLTVV.

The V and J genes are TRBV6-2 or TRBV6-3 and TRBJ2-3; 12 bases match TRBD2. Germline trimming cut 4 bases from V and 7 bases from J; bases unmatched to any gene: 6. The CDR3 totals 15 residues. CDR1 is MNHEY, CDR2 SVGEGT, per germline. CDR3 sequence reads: CASSFLAGGQHTQYF. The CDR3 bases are TGTGCCAGCAGTTTCCTAGCGGGGGGGCAACATACGCAGTATTTT.

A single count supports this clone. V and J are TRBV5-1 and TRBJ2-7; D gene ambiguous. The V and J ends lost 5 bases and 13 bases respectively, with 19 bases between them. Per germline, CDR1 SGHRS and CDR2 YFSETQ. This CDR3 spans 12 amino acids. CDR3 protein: CASSYVDQDKYF. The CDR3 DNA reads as TGCGCCAGCAGTTACGTCGACCAGGATAAATACTTC.

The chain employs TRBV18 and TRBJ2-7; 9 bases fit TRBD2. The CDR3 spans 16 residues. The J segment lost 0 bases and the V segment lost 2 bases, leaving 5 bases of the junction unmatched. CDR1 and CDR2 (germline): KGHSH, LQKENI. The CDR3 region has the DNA TGTGCCAGCTCACCATCCGGCGGGGGGGCCTCCTACGAGCAGTACTTC. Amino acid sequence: CASSPSGGGASYEQYF. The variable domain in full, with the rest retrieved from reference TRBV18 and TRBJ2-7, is NAGVMQNPRHLVRRRGQEARLRCSPMKGHSHVYWYRQLPEEGLKFMVYLQKENIIDESGMPKERFSAEFPKEGPSILRIQQVVRGDSAAYFCASSPSGGGASYEQYFGPGTRLTVT.

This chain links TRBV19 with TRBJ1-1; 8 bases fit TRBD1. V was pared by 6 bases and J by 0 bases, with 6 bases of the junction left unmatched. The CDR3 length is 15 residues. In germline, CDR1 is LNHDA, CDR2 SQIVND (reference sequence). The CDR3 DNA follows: TGTGCCAGTAGGCCCCGACAGGGGTTGAACACTGAAGCTTTCTTT. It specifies CASRPRQGLNTEAFF.

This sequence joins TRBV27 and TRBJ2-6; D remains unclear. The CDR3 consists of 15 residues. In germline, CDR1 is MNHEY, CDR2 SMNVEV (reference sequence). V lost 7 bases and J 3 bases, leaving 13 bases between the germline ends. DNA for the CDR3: TGTGCCAGCAAGCGAGAAGGCAATGGGGCCAACGTCCTGACTTTC. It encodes CASKREGNGANVLTF.

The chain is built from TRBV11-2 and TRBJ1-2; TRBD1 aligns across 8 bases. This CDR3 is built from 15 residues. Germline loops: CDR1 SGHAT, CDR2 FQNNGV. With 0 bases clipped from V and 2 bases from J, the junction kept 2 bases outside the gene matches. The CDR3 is CASSLDRGPNYGYTF. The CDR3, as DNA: TGTGCCAGCAGCTTAGACAGGGGGCCGAACTATGGCTACACCTTC.

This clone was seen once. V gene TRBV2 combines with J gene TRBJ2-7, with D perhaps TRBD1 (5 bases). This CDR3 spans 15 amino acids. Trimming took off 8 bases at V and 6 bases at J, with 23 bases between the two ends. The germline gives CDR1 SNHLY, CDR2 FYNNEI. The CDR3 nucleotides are TGTGCCAGCCTGGTAAGATACTCGACAGCAAGCGAGCAGTACTTC. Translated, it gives CASLVRYSTASEQYF.

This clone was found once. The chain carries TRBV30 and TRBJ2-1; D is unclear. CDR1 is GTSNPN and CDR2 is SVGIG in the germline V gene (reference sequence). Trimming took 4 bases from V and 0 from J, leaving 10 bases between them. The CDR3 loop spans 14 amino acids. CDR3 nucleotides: TGTGCCTGGAACGGCGGAAGCTCCTACAATGAGCAGTTCTTC. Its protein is CAWNGGSSYNEQFF.